This is a list of T cell receptor beta chains from one sample in a study of tumor and adjacent non-tumor tissue in lung cancer. TCRdb called the multiplex PCR reads again in MiXCR, with one record for every CDR3 protein. The sample gives some 80,000 distinct CDR3 sequences, less than 85% of which show up once; under 50% is in the top ten. What was sequenced was distant non-tumor lung tissue. Every receptor here comes from a man between 65 and 85 years old with non-small cell lung cancer. Each CDR3 is given with its conserved first and last residue. Fields, in order: clone size, V gene, D gene, J gene, CDR3 DNA, CDR3 protein. D genes are given only for firm matches. Only some rows state a clone size, as once, few, many or a class for expanded clones.

size: .; V: TRBV29-1; D: .; J: TRBJ2-2; DNA: TGCAGCGCCGGGCGGGGCATCGGGGAGCCGTTTTTT; CDR3: CSAGRGIGEPFF
size: .; V: TRBV14; D: TRBD1; J: TRBJ2-7; DNA: TGTGCCAGCAGCCACCTTATTAGGGCAGGGGGTTATTCTTTC; CDR3: CASSHLIRAGGYSF
size: .; V: TRBV4-3; D: .; J: TRBJ1-2; DNA: TGCGCCAGCAGCCAAGACATGCGACCTTACTTCAGCTATGGCTACACCTTC; CDR3: CASSQDMRPYFSYGYTF
size: .; V: TRBV6-2/TRBV6-3; D: .; J: TRBJ2-1; DNA: TGTGCCAGCTGTTGGATTAAGGGGGGTTTAAGCAATGAGCAGTTATTC; CDR3: CASCWIKGGLSNEQLF
size: once; V: TRBV6-1; D: .; J: TRBJ2-1; DNA: TGTGCCAGTAGTCAAGACGTGGGACTCTTTGGCTACAATGAGCAGCTCTTC; CDR3: CASSQDVGLFGYNEQLF
size: few; V: TRBV4-2; D: TRBD1; J: TRBJ2-6; DNA: TGTGCCAGCAGCGGCGGGACAGGGGGGTCCGGGGCCAACGTCCTGACTTTC; CDR3: CASSGGTGGSGANVLTF
size: .; V: TRBV29-1; D: TRBD1; J: TRBJ1-2; DNA: TGCAACGTACAGGGGACGGGGAACTATGTCTACACCTTC; CDR3: CNVQGTGNYVYTF
size: .; V: TRBV28; D: .; J: TRBJ1-5; DNA: TGTACCAGCAGGTCCGTGACAGGAAGCAATGAGCCCCAGCATTTT; CDR3: CTSRSVTGSNEPQHF
size: once; V: TRBV6-5; D: TRBD1; J: TRBJ2-6; DNA: TGTGCCAGGAGTACCGGGACAGGGGGCTCTGGGGTCAACGTCCTGACTTTC; CDR3: CARSTGTGGSGVNVLTF
size: .; V: TRBV6-5; D: .; J: TRBJ2-2; DNA: TGTGCAAGCGGTTACACCATTAGCGGAACCGGGGAGCTGTTTTTT; CDR3: CASGYTISGTGELFF
size: .; V: TRBV5-4; D: .; J: TRBJ2-5; DNA: TGTACCAGCAGCTGGCTGGGGGGTAACCAAGAGACGCAGTACTTC; CDR3: CTSSWLGGNQETQYF
size: .; V: TRBV7-8; D: .; J: TRBJ2-2; DNA: TGTGTCAGTAGCTTAGTTTCGGTCAACACCGGGGAGCTGTTTTTT; CDR3: CVSSLVSVNTGELFF
size: .; V: TRBV6-6; D: .; J: TRBJ1-1; DNA: TGTGCCATCAGTTACCTCGTTAGCTCCGGGTTGGAGACTGAAGCTTTCTTT; CDR3: CAISYLVSSGLETEAFF
size: .; V: TRBV11-1; D: .; J: TRBJ2-1; DNA: TGTGCAAGCAGCTCGGGAGTTGAAAATGAGCAGTTCTTT; CDR3: CASSSGVENEQFF
size: .; V: TRBV11-2; D: .; J: TRBJ1-4; DNA: TGTGCTAGCAGATTAGAAACAGAGCGTAATGAAAAACTGTTTTTT; CDR3: CASRLETERNEKLFF
size: .; V: TRBV11-2; D: .; J: TRBJ2-5; DNA: TGCGCCAGCAGATTAGATGGCAGGGACGAGACCCAGTACTTC; CDR3: CASRLDGRDETQYF
size: .; V: TRBV4-2; D: TRBD1; J: TRBJ2-7; DNA: TGTGCCAGCAGTCAAGGACAGGTTCTCTACGAACAGTACTTC; CDR3: CASSQGQVLYEQYF
size: many; V: TRBV12-3/TRBV12-4; D: TRBD1; J: TRBJ1-3; DNA: TGTGCCAGCAGCCGGCAGGGGGCGCTTAATGGAAACACCATATATTTT; CDR3: CASSRQGALNGNTIYF
size: .; V: TRBV11-1; D: .; J: TRBJ1-2; DNA: TGTGTCAGCAACTTATACAGATATGACTACACCTTC; CDR3: CVSNLYRYDYTF
size: many; V: TRBV5-1; D: .; J: TRBJ2-5; DNA: TGCGCCAGCAGCTGGGACGGGAAGACCCAGTACTTC; CDR3: CASSWDGKTQYF
size: .; V: TRBV12-3/TRBV12-4; D: .; J: TRBJ1-3; DNA: TGTGCAAGAAGTAGTAAAGGGAAAGGGATCGGCTATGGGAACAACATATATTTT; CDR3: CARSSKGKGIGYGNNIYF
size: .; V: TRBV20-1; D: .; J: TRBJ1-5; DNA: TGCAGTGCTCAAATACCCTGGGACAATCGGCCTCAGCATTTT; CDR3: CSAQIPWDNRPQHF